Listed below are T cell receptor beta chains from one sample, sequenced in a study of beta chain features in type 1 diabetes. Clones were sequenced by immunoSEQ multiplex PCR, and TCRdb holds only the in-frame ones, with some missing. The sample carries some 250,000 clones, around 26% recorded once. Material for sequencing was central memory CD4+ T cells from blood. Every receptor here comes from a man aged 25-45 years in good health. Each CDR3 is given with its conserved first and last residue. The D gene is left open where the match is weak. Rows give clone size only sometimes, using once, few, many, or a class for an expanded clone.

J gene,V gene,D gene,clone size,CDR3 length,CDR3 protein,CDR3 DNA
TRBJ2-5,TRBV15,TRBD2,.,15,CATSRDIRGEETQYF,TGTGCCACCAGCAGAGATATCCGGGGGGAAGAGACCCAGTACTTC
TRBJ2-5,TRBV4-2,.,.,15,CASSQSEGSRETQYF,TGTGCCAGCAGCCAATCGGAAGGGTCAAGGGAGACCCAGTACTTC
TRBJ1-2,TRBV6-5,.,few,15,CASSPIGSVGYGYTF,TGTGCCAGCAGTCCGATAGGGTCAGTAGGCTATGGCTACACCTTC
TRBJ2-7,TRBV7-2,.,many,15,CASSGPGTGSYEQYF,TGTGCCAGCAGCGGGCCCGGGACGGGGAGCTACGAGCAGTACTTC
TRBJ2-3,TRBV15,TRBD2,.,17,CATSGQTSGGRLDTQYF,TGTGCCACCAGCGGGCAGACTAGCGGGGGCCGTTTGGATACGCAGTATTTT
TRBJ2-5,TRBV27,.,once,11,CASSPQDTQYF,TGTGCCAGCAGTCCTCAGGACACCCAGTACTTC
TRBJ1-3,TRBV29-1,.,.,14,CSVRARLSGNTIYF,TGCAGCGTGAGGGCCCGCCTCTCTGGAAACACCATATATTTT
TRBJ1-2,TRBV7-9,.,.,12,CASSLTGEGYTF,TGTGCCAGCAGCTTGACCGGGGAGGGCTACACCTTC
TRBJ2-7,TRBV7-2,.,few,14,CASSSQGLTYEQYF,TGTGCCAGCAGCTCCCAGGGACTCACCTACGAGCAGTACTTC
TRBJ2-5,TRBV9,.,few,14,CASSVGTHQETQYF,TGTGCCAGCAGCGTCGGGACTCACCAAGAGACCCAGTACTTC
TRBJ2-1,TRBV27,TRBD2,few,14,CASSRTTSGSEQFF,TGTGCCAGCAGCCGGACGACTAGCGGGAGTGAGCAGTTCTTC
TRBJ2-7,TRBV18,TRBD1,many,15,CASSPPGTGSHEQYF,TGTGCCAGCTCACCGCCCGGGACAGGGTCCCACGAGCAGTACTTC
TRBJ2-2,TRBV4-3,.,few,11,CASSSGGELFF,TGCGCCAGCAGCTCAGGGGGGGAGCTGTTTTTT
TRBJ2-7,TRBV27,TRBD1,once,14,CASSSQGVGYEQYF,TGTGCCAGCAGTTCACAGGGGGTGGGCTACGAGCAGTACTTC
TRBJ2-1,TRBV9,.,few,16,CASSVGTGLSYNEQFF,TGTGCCAGCAGCGTAGGTACAGGACTCTCCTACAATGAGCAGTTCTTC
TRBJ1-2,TRBV29-1,.,few,12,CSVGRDQVGYTF,TGCAGCGTTGGACGGGACCAGGTTGGCTACACCTTC
TRBJ1-1,TRBV29-1,.,few,11,CSAEVNTEAFF,TGCAGCGCGGAAGTGAACACTGAAGCTTTCTTT
TRBJ2-3,TRBV7-2,TRBD1,.,15,CASSIRQGSTDTQYF,TGTGCCAGCAGCATCCGACAGGGGTCCACAGATACGCAGTATTTT
TRBJ2-7,TRBV28,TRBD2,few,14,CALSTSGNPQGQYF,TGTGCCCTATCTACTAGCGGCAACCCACAGGGGCAGTACTTC